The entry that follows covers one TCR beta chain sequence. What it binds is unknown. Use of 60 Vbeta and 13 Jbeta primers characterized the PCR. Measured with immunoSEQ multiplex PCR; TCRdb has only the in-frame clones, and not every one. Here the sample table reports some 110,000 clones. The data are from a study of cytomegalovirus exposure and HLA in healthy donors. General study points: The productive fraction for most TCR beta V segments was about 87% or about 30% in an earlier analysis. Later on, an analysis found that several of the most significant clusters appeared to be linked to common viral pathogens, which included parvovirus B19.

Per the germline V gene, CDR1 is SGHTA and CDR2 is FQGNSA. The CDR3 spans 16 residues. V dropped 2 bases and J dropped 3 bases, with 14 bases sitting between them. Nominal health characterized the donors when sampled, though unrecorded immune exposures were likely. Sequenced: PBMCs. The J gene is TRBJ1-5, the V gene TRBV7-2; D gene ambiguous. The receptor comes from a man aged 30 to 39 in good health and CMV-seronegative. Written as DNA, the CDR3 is TGTGCCAGCAGCTTACTTGAAGGGAGGTACAATCAGCCCCAGCATTTT. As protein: CASSLLEGRYNQPQHF.